One and the same sample provided the 26 T cell receptor beta chains below, sequenced in a study of T-cell reconstitution after alpha-beta-depleted transplantation in children (dated by TCRdb to about 2016). Receptors were amplified or captured by PCR. Instrument on record: Illumina HiSeq 2500. TCR library preparation used molecular barcoding, with unique molecular identifiers applied to normalize quantification of the TCRbeta repertoire. TCRdb reworked the public reads: Q25 trimming with fastp, MiXCR clone assembly, productive beta chains retained. Each entry is one CDR3 protein sequence, shown with its most common DNA and genes. The sample records roughly 100,000 distinct CDR3 sequences, roughly 8.8% of which are singletons. About 7% of the sample lies in the top ten. The sample was PBMCs from the stem cell graft donor, taken from the stem cell graft. These receptors originate from a human donor who donated a stem cell graft to a child with congenital amegakaryocytic thrombocytopenia.

The chain recombines TRBV2 with TRBJ1-3, with a tentative D call TRBD1 (6 bases). V shed 4 bases and J shed 0 bases, with 10 bases lying between them. CDR3 length: 15 residues. The germline V gene encodes CDR1 SNHLY and CDR2 FYNNEI. CDR3: CASSVDRSSGNTIYF. CDR3 sequence (DNA): TGTGCCAGCAGTGTGGACAGAAGCTCTGGAAACACCATATATTTT.

This clonotype showed up many times. The chain couples TRBV20-1 to TRBJ1-5; no firm D call. Germline V gene data show CDR1 as DFQATT and CDR2 as SNEGSKA (reference sequence). V was pared by 5 bases and J by 5 bases, with 16 bases between. The CDR3 is 14 residues long. CDR3 sequence (DNA): TGCAGTGCTGGCAGAAATGGGAACTATCAGCCCCAGCATTTT. This codes for CSAGRNGNYQPQHF.

This clonotype was recorded at least ten times. The genes are TRBV2 and TRBJ2-1; no clear D gene. Trimming took 4 bases from V and 10 from J, leaving 8 bases between them. The CDR3 has 11 amino acids. Per germline, CDR1 SNHLY and CDR2 FYNNEI. This chain's CDR3 is CASSVDGEQFF. The CDR3 bases are TGTGCCAGCAGTGTTGACGGAGAGCAGTTCTTC.

J is TRBJ2-2 and V is TRBV7-2; weak D call: TRBD1 (6 bases). Trimming stripped 5 bases from V and 9 bases from J, with 16 bases between. The CDR3 runs 14 residues. Germline V gene lookup returns CDR1 SGHTA and CDR2 FQGNSA. CDR3 region: CASSISYRARELFF. CDR3 DNA sequence: TGTGCCAGCAGCATATCTTACAGGGCGAGGGAGCTGTTTTTT.

This clonotype has ten or more counts. This chain connects TRBV5-1 to TRBJ2-3; D might be TRBD2 (6 bases). In germline, CDR1 is SGHRS, CDR2 YFSETQ. With 0 bases removed from V and 3 bases from J, the gap between germline ends came to 17 bases. This CDR3 comprises 17 residues. The CDR3 loop reads CASSLVALVAGTDTQYF. Written as DNA, the CDR3 is TGCGCCAGCAGCTTGGTCGCTTTAGTTGCGGGGACAGATACGCAGTATTTT.

By frequency in the sample, this clonotype is medium-sized. The chain employs TRBV5-1 and TRBJ2-1; D unclear. Germline CDR1 and CDR2: SGHRS and YFSETQ. V lost 1 base to trimming and J lost 4 bases, with 6 bases between them. This CDR3 contains 13 residues. CDR3 nucleotides: TGCGCCAGCAGCTTGAGCTTGTACAATGAGCAGTTCTTC. It codes for CASSLSLYNEQFF.

This clonotype has ten or more counts. The V gene is TRBV12-3 or TRBV12-4, the J gene TRBJ1-1, with 7 nucleotides matching TRBD1. Unmatched junction bases numbered 17, after V lost 6 bases and J lost 4 bases. The CDR3 has 17 amino acids. Written as DNA, the CDR3 is TGTGCCAGCAGACCTACAGGGGAAAGTTGGCACGTCACTGAAGCTTTCTTT. This sequence encodes CASRPTGESWHVTEAFF.

There are many counts of this clonotype. The chain employs TRBV6-5 and TRBJ1-1, with 10 positions matching TRBD1. Trimming cost V 4 bases and J 5 bases; bases outside gene matches: 7. The germline V gene has CDR1 MNHEY and CDR2 SVGAGI. The CDR3 extends over 15 amino acids. The CDR3 sequence: CASSSTTGGKTEAFF. CDR3 sequence (DNA): TGTGCCAGCAGTTCCACGACAGGGGGCAAGACTGAAGCTTTCTTT.

The sample holds many counts of this clonotype. This sequence joins TRBV29-1 and TRBJ2-7; no clear D. Germline CDR1 reads SQVTM; CDR2 reads ANQGSEA. The germline V and J ends were trimmed by 4 bases and 6 bases, with 13 bases remaining between them. The CDR3 contains 12 residues. The CDR3 protein is CSVVTGVGEQYF. CDR3 sequence (DNA): TGCAGCGTTGTGACCGGCGTGGGCGAGCAGTACTTC.

This clonotype was observed at least ten times. This chain uses TRBV12-3 or TRBV12-4 with TRBJ2-1; 10 nucleotides line up with TRBD1. The CDR3 is 14 amino acids. After removal of 6 bases from V and 7 bases from J, the junction contained 6 bases not matched to a gene. This chain's CDR3 is CASRPGQGSNEQFF. In DNA form, the CDR3 reads TGTGCCAGCAGACCGGGACAGGGGAGTAATGAGCAGTTCTTC.

This clonotype has at least ten counts. The chain combines TRBV5-6 with TRBJ2-7, with 9 bases aligning to TRBD2. The germline V gene has CDR1 SGHDT and CDR2 YYEEEE. The CDR3 is made up of 16 amino acids. V shed 3 bases and J 5 bases; nucleotides not matched to a gene: 12. The CDR3 DNA reads TGTGCCAGCAGCTCGGGGGCTAGCGGGATGTTTCACGAGCAGTACTTC. The encoded protein is CASSSGASGMFHEQYF.

Ten or more counts support this clonotype. The chain joins TRBV12-3 or TRBV12-4 to TRBJ2-7, with 8 bases lining up with TRBD1. CDR3 length equals 14 residues. The ends lost 7 bases at V and 3 bases at J; junction bases unmatched: 8. DNA for the CDR3: TGTGCCAGCACCTGGACAGGGCGGCTCTACGAGCAGTACTTC. This sequence encodes CASTWTGRLYEQYF.

In the case of this clonotype: This sequence may be a read error, since a much larger clone differs from it by one base. The V and J genes are TRBV18 and TRBJ2-1; D perhaps matches TRBD1 (6 bases). In germline, CDR1 is KGHSH, CDR2 LQKENI. The CDR3 totals 15 residues. Here the CDR3 DNA reads TGTGCCTGCTCACCAGGGGCTCCCAGAGACAATGAGCAGTTCTTC. As protein: CACSPGAPRDNEQFF.

This clonotype was observed at least ten times. V gene TRBV6-2 or TRBV6-3 combines with J gene TRBJ2-1, with D hard to call. Germline V gives CDR1 MNHEY, CDR2 SVGEGT. Trimming shortened V by 3 bases and J by 8 bases, and 14 bases separated the two germline ends. CDR3 length: 14 amino acids. CDR3 nucleotide sequence: TGTGCCAGCAGTTATCGAAATGGTTGGTATGAGCAGTTCTTC. Translation gives CASSYRNGWYEQFF.

This clonotype was seen repeatedly, ten times or more. The chain combines TRBV10-2 with TRBJ2-7; tentatively, D is TRBD2 (6 bases). V lost 4 bases and J lost 5, with 15 bases in between. CDR1 and CDR2 from the germline V gene are WSHSY and SAAADI. The CDR3 totals 14 residues. CDR3 protein: CASSAPGLNHEQYF. CDR3 in DNA: TGCGCCAGCAGTGCCCCGGGACTTAACCACGAGCAGTACTTC.

In its sample, this clonotype was seen many times. The chain uses TRBV5-5 and TRBJ1-5, with a possible D match to TRBD1 (6 bases). Germline V gene data show CDR1 as SGHKS and CDR2 as YYEKEE (reference sequence). The CDR3 extends over 14 amino acids. Trimming stripped 2 bases from V and 5 bases from J, with 11 bases between. The CDR3 DNA reads TGTGCCAGCAGCTTTGGGACAAGACATCAGCCCCAGCATTTT. As protein: CASSFGTRHQPQHF.

Ten or more counts support this clonotype. The chain links TRBV29-1 to TRBJ2-3; TRBD1 matches at 8 bases. V was clipped by 6 bases and J by 1 base; unmatched bases: 12. CDR3 length: 16 residues. In germline, CDR1 is SQVTM, CDR2 ANQGSEA. The CDR3 DNA reads as TGCAGCGTCCCTTTTCTAAAGACAGGGGGCACAGATACGCAGTATTTT. This sequence encodes CSVPFLKTGGTDTQYF.

This clonotype has at least ten counts. The chain recombines TRBV30 with TRBJ2-7; no firm D call. This CDR3 is 13 amino acids long. The ends were cut back, 0 bases at V and 1 base at J, with 7 bases in the middle. Germline lookup yields CDR1 GTSNPN and CDR2 SVGIG (reference sequence). CDR3 nucleotides: TGTGCCTGGAGTGTTGGAGCTTCCTACGAGCAGTACTTC. It translates to CAWSVGASYEQYF. The entire variable domain, with the rest obtained from reference TRBV30 and TRBJ2-7, is as follows: SQTIHQWPATLVQPVGSPLSLECTVEGTSNPNLYWYRQAAGRGLQLLFYSVGIGQISSEVPQNLSASRPQDRQFILSSKKLLLSDSGFYLCAWSVGASYEQYFGPGTRLTVT.

The sample holds many counts of this clonotype. This chain uses TRBV12-3 or TRBV12-4 with TRBJ1-2; no reliable D call. Trimming shortened V by 1 base and J by 7 bases, and 7 bases separated the two germline ends. The CDR3 totals 12 residues. The CDR3 nucleotides read TGTGCCAGCAGTTTAGGGGGAAGTGGCTACACCTTC. The encoded protein is CASSLGGSGYTF.

This clonotype was seen a few times. One end of the junction does not line up with germline, which may come from a read error. The chain carries TRBV19 and TRBJ2-1; 10 bases line up with TRBD2. The CDR3 has 15 residues. CDR1 LNHDA and CDR2 SQIVND come from the germline V gene (reference sequence). The CDR3 bases are TGTGCCAGTAGTATGACTAGCGGGCTTGTGGGAGCAAAGGTCTTC. Translation gives CASSMTSGLVGAKVF.

This clonotype showed up many times. The rearrangement uses TRBV5-1 and TRBJ1-5; 7 bases align to TRBD1. With V trimmed by 4 bases and J by 4 bases, 5 bases remained unmatched. The germline CDR1 and CDR2 sequences are SGHRS and YFSETQ. This CDR3 has 14 amino acids. As DNA, the CDR3 is TGCGCCAGCAGCCCGGGACAGACGAATCAGCCCCAGCATTTT. This codes for CASSPGQTNQPQHF.

This clonotype was seen at least ten times. The rearrangement joins TRBV7-2 to TRBJ2-4; D tentatively reads TRBD1 or TRBD2 (5 bases each). The germline gives CDR1 SGHTA, CDR2 FQGNSA. This CDR3 comprises 13 residues. Trimming took 4 bases from V and 6 from J, leaving 10 bases between them. CDR3 nucleotides: TGTGCCAGCAGCTCGTCGGGGACAAACATTCAGTACTTC. Translation: CASSSSGTNIQYF.

This clonotype occurred a few times. The chain uses TRBV20-1 and TRBJ2-1, with a tentative D call TRBD2 (7 bases). This CDR3 is 14 amino acids long. Germline V gene sequence: CDR1 DFQATT, CDR2 SNEGSKA (reference sequence). V was cut by 3 bases and J by 3 bases, with 12 bases left in between. The CDR3 spells CSARRGGLYNEQFF. CDR3 DNA: TGCAGTGCTAGGAGGGGGGGCCTCTACAATGAGCAGTTCTTC.

This clonotype was detected ten times or more. The V call is TRBV7-2, the J call TRBJ2-2, with D perhaps TRBD1 (5 bases). The CDR3 is made up of 14 amino acids. V was clipped by 8 bases and J by 0 bases, with 10 bases between them. Germline CDR1 is SGHTA and CDR2 is FQGNSA. The CDR3 reads CASQGRANTGELFF. The CDR3 DNA is TGTGCCAGCCAGGGCAGGGCGAACACCGGGGAGCTGTTTTTT.

This clonotype appeared many times. The chain couples TRBV12-3 or TRBV12-4 to TRBJ1-1; 9 bases are shared with TRBD1. CDR3 length equals 12 residues. The ends lost 8 bases at V and 11 bases at J; junction bases unmatched: 9. CDR3 in amino acids: CASGTDRGRAFF. In nucleotides, the CDR3 is TGTGCCAGCGGAACAGACAGGGGGAGGGCTTTCTTT.

This clonotype was detected ten times or more. The V and J genes are TRBV7-9 and TRBJ2-7; D remains unclear. V was pared by 5 bases and J by 3 bases, with 8 bases between. CDR3 size: 12 residues. Germline V lookup: CDR1 SEHNR, CDR2 FQNEAQ (reference sequence). The CDR3 reads CASSPHGYEQYF. CDR3 DNA: TGTGCCAGCAGCCCTCACGGCTACGAGCAGTACTTC.